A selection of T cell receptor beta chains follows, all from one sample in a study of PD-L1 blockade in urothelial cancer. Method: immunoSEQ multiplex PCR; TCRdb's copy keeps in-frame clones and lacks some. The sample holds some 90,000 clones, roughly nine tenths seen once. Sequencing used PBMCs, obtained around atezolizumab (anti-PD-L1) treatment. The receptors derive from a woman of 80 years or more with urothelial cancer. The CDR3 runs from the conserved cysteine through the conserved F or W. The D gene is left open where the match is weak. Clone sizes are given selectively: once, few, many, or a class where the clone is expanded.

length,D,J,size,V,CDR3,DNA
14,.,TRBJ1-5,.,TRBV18,CASSPRQGIQPQHF,TGTGCCAGCTCACCACGCCAGGGCATTCAGCCCCAGCATTTT
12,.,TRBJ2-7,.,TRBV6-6,CASSPVPYEQYF,TGTGCCAGCAGTCCGGTCCCCTACGAGCAGTACTTC
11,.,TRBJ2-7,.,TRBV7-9,CASSFRGEQYF,TGTGCCAGCAGCTTCAGGGGCGAGCAGTACTTC
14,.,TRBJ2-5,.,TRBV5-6,CASSRWGEQETQYF,TGTGCCAGCAGCCGCTGGGGGGAGCAAGAGACCCAGTACTTC
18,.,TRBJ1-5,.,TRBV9,CASSPRPDSSTRGQPQHF,TGTGCCAGCAGCCCCCGCCCGGACAGCTCGACTCGAGGTCAGCCCCAGCATTTT
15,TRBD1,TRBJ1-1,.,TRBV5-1,CASSLGGQVNTEAFF,TGCGCCAGCAGCTTGGGGGGACAGGTGAACACTGAAGCTTTCTTT
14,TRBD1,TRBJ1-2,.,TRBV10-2,CASSPGTGVGGYTF,TGCGCCAGCAGTCCCGGGACAGGGGTCGGAGGCTACACCTTC
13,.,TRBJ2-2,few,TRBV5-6,CASSLAGTGELFF,TGTGCCAGCAGCTTGGCGGGCACCGGGGAGCTGTTTTTT
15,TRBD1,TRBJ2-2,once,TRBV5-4,CASSAAGGTTGELFF,TGTGCCAGCAGCGCTGCAGGGGGAACCACCGGGGAGCTGTTTTTT
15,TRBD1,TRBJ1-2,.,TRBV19,CASSAQGAFGYGYTF,TGTGCCAGTAGTGCACAGGGGGCGTTCGGATATGGCTACACCTTC
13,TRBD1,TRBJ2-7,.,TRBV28,CASSLGTGGEQYF,TGTGCCAGCAGTTTAGGGACAGGGGGGGAGCAGTACTTC
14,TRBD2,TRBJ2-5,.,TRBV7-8,CASSVLAGKETQYF,TGTGCCAGCAGCGTACTAGCGGGAAAAGAGACCCAGTACTTC
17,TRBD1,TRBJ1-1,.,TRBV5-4,CASSTRQGAIGSAEAFF,TGTGCCAGCAGCACCCGACAGGGGGCTATAGGGTCGGCTGAAGCTTTCTTT
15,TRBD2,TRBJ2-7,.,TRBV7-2,CASSLGGGNGYEQYF,TGTGCCAGCAGCTTAGGGGGGGGTAACGGCTACGAGCAGTACTTC
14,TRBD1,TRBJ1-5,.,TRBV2,CASSGTGGNQPQHF,TGTGCCAGCAGCGGGACAGGGGGCAATCAGCCCCAGCATTTT
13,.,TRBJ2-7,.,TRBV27,CASSSRISYEQYF,TGTGCCAGCAGTTCGAGAATATCCTACGAGCAGTACTTC
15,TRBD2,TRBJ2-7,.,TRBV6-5,CASNRLAGPVYEQYF,TGTGCCAGCAACAGACTAGCGGGACCTGTGTACGAGCAGTACTTC
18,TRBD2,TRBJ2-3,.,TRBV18,CASSPLAGGLPGTDTQYF,TGTGCCAGCTCACCCCTAGCGGGAGGCCTCCCGGGGACAGATACGCAGTATTTT
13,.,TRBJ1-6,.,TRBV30,CASSTGYNSPLHF,TGTGCCTCCTCAACAGGGTATAATTCACCCCTCCACTTT
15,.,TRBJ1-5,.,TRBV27,CASSPTSREYQPQHF,TGTGCCAGCAGCCCAACTTCCAGGGAATATCAGCCCCAGCATTTT
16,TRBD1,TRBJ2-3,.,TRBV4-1,CASSQRTGLVTDTQYF,TGCGCCAGCAGCCAGAGGACAGGGCTTGTGACAGATACGCAGTATTTT
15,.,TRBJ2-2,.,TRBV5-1,CASSLSLRDTGELFF,TGCGCCAGCAGCTTGAGTCTTCGGGACACCGGGGAGCTGTTTTTT
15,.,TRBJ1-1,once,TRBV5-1,CASSPGSGVNTEAFF,TGCGCCAGCAGCCCTGGCTCGGGGGTGAACACTGAAGCTTTCTTT
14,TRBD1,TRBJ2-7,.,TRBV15,CATSRGTGRLEQYF,TGTGCCACCAGCAGAGGGACAGGGCGGCTCGAGCAGTACTTC
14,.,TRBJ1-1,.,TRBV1,CTSSQVPGNTEAFF,TGCACCAGCAGCCAAGTACCGGGGAACACTGAAGCTTTCTTT
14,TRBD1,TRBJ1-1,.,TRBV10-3,CAISEDRGTFEAFF,TGTGCCATCAGTGAAGACAGGGGAACCTTTGAAGCTTTCTTT
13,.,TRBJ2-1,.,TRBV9,CASSVGHPNEQFF,TGTGCCAGCAGCGTAGGGCACCCCAATGAGCAGTTCTTC
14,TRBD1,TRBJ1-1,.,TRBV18,CASSPGTANTEAFF,TGTGCCAGCTCACCCGGGACAGCGAACACTGAAGCTTTCTTT